This T cell receptor beta chain was profiled in a study of TIL therapy for anti-PD-1-resistant metastatic lung cancer. The wider study: Progressing patients received lymphodepletion, expanded TIL infusion and IL-2. Patients had a median age of approximately 57 years (range roughly 38-85).

General observations from the study: Infused TIL clonotypes partially replaced the baseline blood repertoire, then decayed over months.

Time point reported: pre-treatment sample, taken before nivolumab and TIL therapy. Stage 4 NSCLC adults joined between October 2017 and January 2020. Of note for this clone: Its target is unknown.

From germline, CDR1 is LNHNV and CDR2 YYDKDF (reference sequence). The CDR3 loop spans 13 amino acids. Trimming at V came to 5 bases and at J to 6 bases, leaving 3 bases not matched to a gene. This was the immunoSEQ v3 assay. TCRdb's table, derived via immunoSEQ multiplex PCR, lists solely in-frame clones and lacks some. The sample has some 60,000 clones; roughly 70% are singletons. Sample: blood, taken at baseline. This receptor was identified in a person aged 25 to 79 with non-small cell lung cancer. The chain combines TRBV15 with TRBJ1-4; 7 bases are a match to TRBD1. CDR3 sequence (DNA): TGTGCCACCAGCCGCGGGACAGATGAAAAACTGTTTTTT. This encodes CATSRGTDEKLFF.